This TCR beta chain was recovered during a study of cytomegalovirus exposure and HLA in healthy donors. Study background: The study's early data release held tens of millions of unique TCRs from HLA-typed donors.

Points from the study as a whole: The authors later found HLA-associated TCR beta chains more clonally expanded than equally common others.

As concerns this clone: Its antigen is not identified.

Both 60 Vbeta primers and 13 Jbeta primers went into the PCR. How the authors handled the data: Later reanalysis found 80 million or so unique TCR beta chains, some 10 million of them shared. Repertoires were generated with immunoSEQ multiplex PCR, while TCRdb's copy carries only in-frame clones and drops some. From that table come the V and J calls and clone size; the DNA was used to work out D and trimming. The ten top clones account for approximately 0.8%, within a sample of 150,000 to 200,000 clones. CDR3 length: 15 amino acids. CDR1 is SGHDT, CDR2 YYEEEE, per germline. After removal of 5 bases from V and 5 bases from J, the junction contained 10 bases not matched to a gene. Healthy bone marrow donors made up the donors.

This TCR came from a woman between 18 and 30 years old in good health and CMV-seropositive. The chain links TRBV5-6 to TRBJ2-5; 9 nucleotides line up with TRBD2. Material for sequencing was PBMCs. CDR3 DNA sequence: TGTGCCAGCAGACGGTTGCGGGAGGGAGTCGAGACCCAGTACTTC. It codes for CASRRLREGVETQYF.